This TCR beta chain was captured in a study of blood T cell repertoires in COVID-19. Turning to the study itself: Acute-phase and convalescent COVID-19 samples originated in the United States, Italy and Spain.

Germline V gives CDR1 SNHLY, CDR2 FYNNEI. CDR3 length: 15 residues. The junction had 8 bases not matched to a gene; V was cut back by 6 bases and J by 8 bases. This clone was counted between two and nine times. Clones were read by immunoSEQ multiplex PCR, and TCRdb kept only the in-frame ones, dropping some. The table includes approximately 360,000 clones, over 75% detected once. The chain carries TRBV2 and TRBJ2-1; the match to TRBD2 covers 12 bases. Material for sequencing was PBMCs or T cells enriched from blood (not recorded which). The TCR was taken from a middle-aged man in a cohort exposed to, infected with or recovered from COVID-19 (not recorded which). The CDR3 spells CASRSPTSGSHEQFF. CDR3 nucleotide sequence: TGTGCCAGCAGATCCCCGACTAGCGGGAGCCATGAGCAGTTCTTC. Looking up the rest from reference TRBV2 and TRBJ2-1 gives the full variable domain: EPEVTQTPSHQVTQMGQEVILRCVPISNHLYFYWYRQILGQKVEFLVSFYNNEISEKSEIFDDQFSVERPDGSNFTLKIRSTKLEDSAMYFCASRSPTSGSHEQFFGPGTRLTVL.